These T cell receptor beta chains were read from a single sample in a study of cytomegalovirus exposure and HLA in healthy donors. Libraries were prepared by immunoSEQ multiplex PCR; TCRdb keeps only in-frame clonotypes and omits some of them. This sample has 140,000 to 150,000 clones, with about 70% found just once. The sequenced sample consisted of PBMCs. The receptors shown here come from a man aged 55 to 70 in good health and CMV-seronegative. CDR3s include the opening cysteine and the closing phenylalanine or tryptophan. Each record gives: V gene, D gene, J gene, clone size, CDR3 protein, CDR3 DNA. A D gene is named only where the DNA matches it firmly. Expanded clones are given a class, and other clones once, few, many or no size at all.

>TRBV28|TRBD1|TRBJ1-2|NA
CASIMGQGLLGYTF
TGTGCCAGCATTATGGGACAGGGGTTGTTGGGCTACACCTTC
>TRBV9|NA|TRBJ1-3|NA
CASSVGGGFGNTIYF
TGTGCCAGCAGCGTAGGCGGGGGTTTTGGAAACACCATATATTTT
>TRBV9|TRBD1|TRBJ1-4|NA
CASSVGTGATNEKLFF
TGTGCCAGCAGCGTGGGCACAGGGGCCACTAATGAAAAACTGTTTTTT
>TRBV15|NA|TRBJ2-1|NA
CATSRDLGYNEQFF
TGTGCCACCAGCAGAGATCTAGGCTACAATGAGCAGTTCTTC
>TRBV5-1|TRBD1|TRBJ1-6|few
CASSQGQDNSPLHF
TGCGCCAGCAGCCAGGGACAGGATAATTCACCCCTCCACTTT
>TRBV29-1|NA|TRBJ1-3|NA
CSVEAKQNTIYF
TGCAGCGTTGAAGCCAAACAGAACACCATATATTTT
>TRBV30|NA|TRBJ1-1|NA
CAWSLTGSAFF
TGTGCCTGGAGCCTAACAGGGTCAGCTTTCTTT
>TRBV21-1|NA|TRBJ1-5|few
CASTLSPGDQPQHF
TGTGCCAGCACTCTCAGCCCGGGGGATCAGCCCCAGCATTTT
>TRBV7-7|TRBD2|TRBJ2-7|NA
CASSPGLADYEQYF
TGTGCTAGCAGTCCTGGACTAGCGGACTACGAGCAGTACTTC
>TRBV29-1|TRBD1|TRBJ1-1|NA
CSALTGGTEAFF
TGCAGCGCCCTAACAGGGGGCACTGAAGCTTTCTTT
>TRBV28|NA|TRBJ2-7|NA
CASSSNPGAREQYF
TGTGCCAGCAGCTCTAACCCGGGAGCGCGAGAGCAGTACTTC
>TRBV6-5|NA|TRBJ2-7|NA
CASSYTRGGPPYEQYF
TGTGCCAGCAGTTATACCCGCGGAGGGCCTCCCTACGAGCAGTACTTC
>TRBV6-5|NA|TRBJ1-3|NA
CASTESGGSGNTIYF
TGTGCCAGCACCGAGTCGGGGGGATCGGGAAACACCATATATTTT
>TRBV7-2|NA|TRBJ2-1|NA
CASSFAGSYNEQFF
TGTGCCAGCAGCTTTGCCGGGAGCTACAATGAGCAGTTCTTC
>TRBV5-4|NA|TRBJ1-2|few
CASSLLRQDLNYGYTF
TGTGCCAGCAGCTTATTAAGACAGGATCTTAACTATGGCTACACCTTC
>TRBV9|TRBD1|TRBJ1-3|NA
CASSVDPGQRSSGNTIYF
TGTGCCAGCAGCGTAGATCCGGGACAGCGAAGCTCTGGAAACACCATATATTTT
>TRBV15|TRBD1|TRBJ1-2|NA
CATSQRTGQGYTF
TGTGCCACCAGCCAACGGACAGGGCAAGGCTACACCTTC
>TRBV9|NA|TRBJ2-2|NA
CASSATQGFGELFF
TGTGCCAGCAGCGCGACTCAGGGTTTCGGGGAGCTGTTTTTT
>TRBV5-1|NA|TRBJ1-1|NA
CASSLDGQGRGTEAFF
TGCGCCAGCAGCTTGGATGGCCAGGGGCGCGGCACTGAAGCTTTCTTT
>TRBV5-6|NA|TRBJ2-1|NA
CASSLDSSSYNEQFF
TGTGCCAGCAGCTTGGACTCGAGCTCCTACAATGAGCAGTTCTTC
>TRBV25-1|TRBD1|TRBJ2-7|once
CASSGHTGGLDEQYF
TGTGCCAGCAGTGGGCATACAGGGGGCTTGGACGAGCAGTACTTC
>TRBV10-3|NA|TRBJ1-1|NA
CAIRGALDTEAFF
TGTGCCATCCGGGGGGCATTGGACACTGAAGCTTTCTTT
>TRBV6-1|TRBD2|TRBJ2-2|NA
CASFPREGLTGELFF
TGTGCCAGCTTCCCGCGGGAGGGCCTGACCGGGGAGCTGTTTTTT
>TRBV29-1|NA|TRBJ1-2|NA
CSVEEGGYGYTF
TGCAGCGTTGAGGAAGGAGGCTATGGCTACACCTTC
>TRBV19|TRBD2|TRBJ2-7|NA
CASNPTGGYEQYF
TGTGCCAGTAACCCAACGGGGGGTTACGAGCAGTACTTC
>TRBV14|NA|TRBJ2-3|few
CASSPGPQYTDTQYF
TGTGCCAGCAGCCCAGGTCCTCAATACACAGATACGCAGTATTTT
>TRBV4-3|NA|TRBJ2-7|NA
CASSQGTIYEQYF
TGCGCCAGCAGCCAAGGGACTATTTACGAGCAGTACTTC
>TRBV19|NA|TRBJ2-7|NA
CASSVTETYEQYF
TGTGCCAGTAGTGTCACAGAGACCTACGAGCAGTACTTC
>TRBV19|TRBD2|TRBJ2-3|NA
CASSASGSTDTQYF
TGTGCCAGTAGCGCTAGCGGGAGCACAGATACGCAGTATTTT
>TRBV10-3|TRBD1|TRBJ1-2|NA
CAISDGTVGYGYTF
TGTGCCATCAGTGATGGGACAGTAGGATATGGCTACACCTTC
>TRBV7-2|TRBD2|TRBJ2-7|few
CASSLGLAGVSYEQYF
TGTGCCAGCAGCTTAGGCTTAGCGGGAGTGTCCTACGAGCAGTACTTC